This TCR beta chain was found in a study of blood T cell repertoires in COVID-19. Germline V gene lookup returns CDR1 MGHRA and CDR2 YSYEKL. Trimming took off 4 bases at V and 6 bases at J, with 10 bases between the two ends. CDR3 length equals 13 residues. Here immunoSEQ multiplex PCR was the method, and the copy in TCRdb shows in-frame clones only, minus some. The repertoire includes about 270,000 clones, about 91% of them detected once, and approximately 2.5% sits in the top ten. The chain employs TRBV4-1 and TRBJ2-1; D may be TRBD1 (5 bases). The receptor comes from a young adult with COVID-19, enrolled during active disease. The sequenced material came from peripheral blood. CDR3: CASSPFQGNEQFF. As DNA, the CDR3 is TGCGCCAGCAGCCCCTTCCAGGGCAATGAGCAGTTCTTC.